This is a list of T cell receptor beta chains from one sample in a study of TIL therapy for anti-PD-1-resistant metastatic lung cancer. Profiled with immunoSEQ multiplex PCR; TCRdb holds only in-frame clones, not every one. The sample contains 25,000 to 30,000 clones, 60% to 70% of which appear only once. The sequencing used tumor tissue, collected at baseline. These receptors all stem from a woman aged 30 to 85 with non-small cell lung cancer. Both conserved end residues are trimmed from each CDR3. The order of the fields is clone size, CDR3 length, V gene, CDR3 protein. Where a row states a size, it is once, few, many or the class of an expanded clone; other rows omit it.

clone_size: -
cdr3_length: 11
v_call: TRBV19
cdr3_aa: ASSIAAADEQY

clone_size: -
cdr3_length: 12
v_call: TRBV5-1
cdr3_aa: ASSLAGGTHEQY

clone_size: -
cdr3_length: 16
v_call: TRBV4-1
cdr3_aa: ASSQQGGGSTGANVLT

clone_size: -
cdr3_length: 15
v_call: TRBV5-5
cdr3_aa: ASSSTGSTPLLYEQY

clone_size: -
cdr3_length: 12
v_call: TRBV27
cdr3_aa: ASSLTGRNEKLF

clone_size: -
cdr3_length: 14
v_call: TRBV5-1
cdr3_aa: ASSLGQGLKGDTQY

clone_size: -
cdr3_length: 12
v_call: TRBV6-5
cdr3_aa: ASTRRGHNEKLF

clone_size: -
cdr3_length: 11
v_call: TRBV27
cdr3_aa: ASSRGGGNTIY

clone_size: -
cdr3_length: 13
v_call: TRBV18
cdr3_aa: ASSPRTVSGNTIY

clone_size: few
cdr3_length: 11
v_call: TRBV5-1
cdr3_aa: ASSSGPNTEAF

clone_size: -
cdr3_length: 13
v_call: TRBV7-6
cdr3_aa: ASSDTGNSGNTIY

clone_size: -
cdr3_length: 14
v_call: TRBV11-2
cdr3_aa: ASSANSIPGANVLT

clone_size: -
cdr3_length: 12
v_call: TRBV5-1
cdr3_aa: ASSLASLTDTQY

clone_size: -
cdr3_length: 12
v_call: TRBV19
cdr3_aa: ASSTAFGNQPQH

clone_size: -
cdr3_length: 15
v_call: TRBV11-2
cdr3_aa: ASSLLPGDALNTEAF

clone_size: many
cdr3_length: 14
v_call: TRBV2
cdr3_aa: ASSEATRGGTDTQY

clone_size: -
cdr3_length: 13
v_call: TRBV29-1
cdr3_aa: SGRLWEGHLDTQY

clone_size: -
cdr3_length: 11
v_call: TRBV19
cdr3_aa: ASRRGAQQPQH

clone_size: -
cdr3_length: 14
v_call: TRBV30
cdr3_aa: AWSGGGRREYNEQF

clone_size: -
cdr3_length: 13
v_call: TRBV7-9
cdr3_aa: ASSDGPLGTGELF

clone_size: -
cdr3_length: 10
v_call: TRBV30
cdr3_aa: AWSVRGSEQF

clone_size: -
cdr3_length: 14
v_call: TRBV5-6
cdr3_aa: ASSRAILATGDTQY

clone_size: few
cdr3_length: 12
v_call: TRBV2
cdr3_aa: ASRGRTGGNEQF

clone_size: -
cdr3_length: 12
v_call: TRBV14
cdr3_aa: ASSPQGAKGELF